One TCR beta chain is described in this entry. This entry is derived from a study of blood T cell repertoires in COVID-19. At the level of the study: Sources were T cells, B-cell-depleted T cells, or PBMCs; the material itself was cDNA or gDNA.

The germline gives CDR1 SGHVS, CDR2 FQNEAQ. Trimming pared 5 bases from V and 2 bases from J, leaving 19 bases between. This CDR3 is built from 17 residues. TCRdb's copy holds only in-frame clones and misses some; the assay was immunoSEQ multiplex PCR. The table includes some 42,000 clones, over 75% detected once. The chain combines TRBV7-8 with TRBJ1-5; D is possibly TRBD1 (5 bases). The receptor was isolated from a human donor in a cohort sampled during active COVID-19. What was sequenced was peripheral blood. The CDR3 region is CASSQDGGRRGNQPQHF. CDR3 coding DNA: TGTGCCAGCAGCCAAGACGGGGGGAGGCGCGGCAATCAGCCCCAGCATTTT.